This T cell receptor beta chain was sequenced during a study of liver allograft versus peripheral blood T cells. Looking at the study overall: Comparative analysis was performed on T cell receptor repertoires from transplanted livers and from recipients' peripheral blood. Notes on the study in general: Intragraft T cell receptor repertoires of liver allografts were reported to differ from peripheral blood repertoires.

Germline CDR1 is ENHRY and CDR2 is SYGVKD. The CDR3 is 13 amino acids. Trimming removed 3 bases from V and 3 bases from J, with 9 bases in between. Ten or more counts support this clonotype. What it binds is not known. MiXCR, applied by TCRdb to the reads, yields one record per CDR3 protein. This table holds 5,000 to 6,500 distinct CDR3 sequences, about a sixth found once. The rearrangement links TRBV10-3 to TRBJ2-7; possibly TRBD1 for D (5 bases). The sequence came from a human patient who had a liver transplant. Part of the T cells may come from the graft donor. CDR3 loop: CAISEGRDYEQYF. The CDR3 DNA reads TGTGCCATCAGTGAAGGCAGGGACTACGAGCAGTACTTC.